Sequencing of this T cell receptor beta chain was carried out in a study of CXCR3-negative and CXCR3-positive naive CD8 T cells. Study-wide results and caveats: Comparison of naive cells showed more hydrophobic TRB CDR3s in CXCR3-positive than in CXCR3-negative naive cells. Cryopreservation partially decreased CXCR3 expression, and most assays used fresh PBMCs.

Through 5' RACE with UMI labels, the TRB cDNA libraries were prepared. TCRdb re-called the 5' RACE reads and gives one entry per CDR3 protein, without DNA. The table gives over 100,000 distinct CDR3 sequences; the top ten clones make up around 0.27% of it. Germline CDR1 and CDR2: SQVTM and ANQGSEA. The CDR3 covers 14 residues. Concerning this clonotype itself: The antigen is undetermined.

A CD45RO-CCR7+CD27+CD95- profile was what naive CD8+ T cells displayed. Sequencing was done on a sample of naive CXCR3- CD8+ T cells from blood. Documented subset: CD45RO-CCR7+CD27+CD95- naive CD8+ T cells lacking CXCR3 (TNR3-). The receptor comes from a human donor in good health. Some clones in this sample may be carry-over from other donors' samples. The chain is built from TRBV29-1 and TRBJ2-1; TCRdb's D gene call, TRBD1, goes unchecked for lack of DNA. CDR3 residues: CSVTWGGSYNEQFF.